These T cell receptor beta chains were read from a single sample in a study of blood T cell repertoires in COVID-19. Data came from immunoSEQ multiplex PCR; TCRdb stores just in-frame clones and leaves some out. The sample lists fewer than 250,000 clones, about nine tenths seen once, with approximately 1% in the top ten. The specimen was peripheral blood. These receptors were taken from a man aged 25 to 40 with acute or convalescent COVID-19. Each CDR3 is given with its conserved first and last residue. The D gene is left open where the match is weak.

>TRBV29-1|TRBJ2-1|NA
CSGSGGTRGHEQFF
TGCAGCGGGTCAGGGGGGACTAGAGGCCATGAGCAGTTCTTC
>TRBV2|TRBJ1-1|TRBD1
CASRMGRDRGLMNTEAFF
TGTGCCAGCAGGATGGGTAGGGACAGGGGGCTTATGAACACTGAAGCTTTCTTT
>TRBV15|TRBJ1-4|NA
CATSLRQDPNYEKLFF
TGTGCCACCAGCCTCCGACAGGACCCCAACTACGAAAAACTGTTTTTT
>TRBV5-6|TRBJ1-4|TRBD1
CASSADRDGEKLFF
TGTGCCAGCAGCGCGGACAGGGACGGTGAAAAACTGTTTTTT
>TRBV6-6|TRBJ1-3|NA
CASSSSAGSGNTIYF
TGTGCCAGCAGTTCATCGGCAGGCTCTGGAAACACCATATATTTT
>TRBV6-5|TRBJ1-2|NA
CASIPGVDYGYTF
TGTGCCAGCATCCCGGGGGTGGACTATGGCTACACCTTC
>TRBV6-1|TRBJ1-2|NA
CASSEQGRGNDYTF
TGTGCCAGCAGTGAGCAGGGCAGGGGAAACGACTACACCTTC
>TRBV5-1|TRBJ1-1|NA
CASSITRVTEAFF
TGCGCCAGCAGTATAACCCGGGTAACTGAAGCTTTCTTT
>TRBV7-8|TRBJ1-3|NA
CASSPNRDIGNTIYF
TGTGCCAGCAGCCCAAATCGGGACATAGGAAACACCATATATTTT
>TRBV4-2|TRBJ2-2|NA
CASSQAVGNGAGELFF
TGTGCCAGCAGCCAAGCGGTGGGGAACGGGGCCGGGGAGCTGTTTTTT
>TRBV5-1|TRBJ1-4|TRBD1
CASSSDRGGGEKLFF
TGCGCCAGCAGCAGCGACAGGGGCGGTGGGGAAAAACTGTTTTTT